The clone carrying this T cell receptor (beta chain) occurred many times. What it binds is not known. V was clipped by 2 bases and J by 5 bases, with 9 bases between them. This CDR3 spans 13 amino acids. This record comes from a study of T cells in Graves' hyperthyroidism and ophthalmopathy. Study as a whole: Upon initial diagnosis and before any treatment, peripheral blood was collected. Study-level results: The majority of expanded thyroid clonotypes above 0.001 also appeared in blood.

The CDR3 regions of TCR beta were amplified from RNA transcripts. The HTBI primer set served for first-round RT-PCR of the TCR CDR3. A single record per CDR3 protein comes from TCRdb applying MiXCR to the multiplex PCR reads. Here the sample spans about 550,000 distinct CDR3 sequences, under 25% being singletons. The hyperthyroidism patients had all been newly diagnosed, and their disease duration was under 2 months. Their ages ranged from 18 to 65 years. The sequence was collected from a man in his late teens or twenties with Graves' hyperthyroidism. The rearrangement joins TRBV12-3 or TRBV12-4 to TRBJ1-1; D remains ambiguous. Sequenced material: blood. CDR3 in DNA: TGTGCCAGCAGTTTAAAGGGAACAACTGAAGCTTTCTTT. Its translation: CASSLKGTTEAFF.